This record concerns one T cell receptor beta chain sequence. TCRdb reprocessed the RT-PCR reads with MiXCR, giving one entry per CDR3 protein. The sample holds 150,000 to 200,000 distinct CDR3 sequences, 35% to 50% seen once. The record originates from a study of patients and donors after allogeneic stem cell transplantation. Germline V gives CDR1 MNHEY, CDR2 SVGEGT. The CDR3 totals 11 residues. Trimming took 8 bases from V and 2 from J, leaving 5 bases between them. Sequencing was performed on blood, either unsorted or a sorted T cell fraction (not recorded which). The source is a human donor who was either an allogeneic HSCT recipient or a stem cell or donor lymphocyte infusion donor (not recorded which). It is not recorded whose cells these are; they may come from a transplant donor. The chain is built from TRBV6-2 or TRBV6-3 and TRBJ2-3; D uncertain. The CDR3 region has the DNA TGTGCCAGCCAAGTCACAGATACGCAGTATTTT. Translated: CASQVTDTQYF.